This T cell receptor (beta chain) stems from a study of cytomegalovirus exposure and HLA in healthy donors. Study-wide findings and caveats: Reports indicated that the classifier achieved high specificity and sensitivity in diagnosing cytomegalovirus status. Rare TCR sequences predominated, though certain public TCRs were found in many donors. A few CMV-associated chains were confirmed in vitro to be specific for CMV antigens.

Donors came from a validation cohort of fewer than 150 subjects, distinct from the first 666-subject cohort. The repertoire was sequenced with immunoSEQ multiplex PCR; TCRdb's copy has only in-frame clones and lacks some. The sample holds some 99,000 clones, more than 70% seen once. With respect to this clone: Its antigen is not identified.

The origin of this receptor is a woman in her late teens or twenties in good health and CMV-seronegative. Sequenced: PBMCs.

The CDR3 bases are TGCGCCAGCTGGAATACAGGGTCCTACGAGCAGTACTTC. Its protein product is CASWNTGSYEQYF. The J gene is TRBJ2-7, the V gene TRBV5-1, with a weak D call TRBD1 (6 bases). V shed 7 bases and J shed 1 base, with 12 bases lying between them. The CDR3 is 13 residues long. Germline CDR1 reads SGHRS; CDR2 reads YFSETQ.